These T cell receptor beta chains were read from a single sample in a study of graft-versus-host responses after intestinal transplantation. Repertoires were generated with immunoSEQ multiplex PCR, while TCRdb's copy carries only in-frame clones and drops some. In the table there are 4,000 to 5,500 clones, approximately 80% of which are singletons. The sample in question was ileum tissue, obtained roughly 120 days after intestinal transplantation. These receptor sequences come from a human patient who received an intestinal transplant, so some T cells may come from the graft donor. The CDR3 runs from the conserved cysteine through the conserved F or W. Each record gives: D gene, V gene, J gene, clone size, CDR3 protein, CDR3 DNA. D genes are given only for firm matches. Where a row states a size, it is once, few, many or the class of an expanded clone; other rows omit it.

>-|TRBV21-1|TRBJ1-4|-
CASSKVPAPTRRKLFF
TGTGCCAGCAGCAAAGTACCTGCGCCCACCAGGCGAAAACTGTTTTTT
>TRBD1|TRBV5-4|TRBJ1-2|-
CASSPGQDGNGYTF
TGCGCCAGCAGCCCCGGACAGGACGGCAATGGCTACACCTTC
>TRBD2|TRBV19|TRBJ2-6|few
CASTSSGTSGSGANVLTF
TGTGCCAGTACCTCATCCGGGACTAGCGGATCTGGGGCCAACGTCCTGACTTTC
>-|TRBV7-2|TRBJ2-5|few
CASSPRRGTRETQYF
TGTGCCAGCAGCCCCAGGAGAGGCACGAGAGAGACCCAGTACTTC
>-|TRBV5-8|TRBJ1-4|-
CARTEDAWHNEKLFF
TGTGCCAGAACCGAGGATGCATGGCACAATGAAAAACTGTTTTTT
>-|TRBV27|TRBJ1-5|-
CARDASGEGKPQHF
TGTGCCAGGGATGCTTCGGGGGAGGGGAAGCCCCAGCATTTT
>TRBD2|TRBV2|TRBJ2-3|once
CASSQGLAAGDTQYF
TGTGCCAGCAGTCAAGGACTAGCAGCAGGTGATACGCAGTATTTT
>-|TRBV30|TRBJ1-3|-
CAWYISGNTIYF
TGTGCCTGGTACATCTCTGGAAACACCATATATTTT
>TRBD1|TRBV9|TRBJ1-1|-
CASSAGQGNTEAFF
TGTGCCAGCAGCGCCGGACAGGGCAACACTGAAGCTTTCTTT
>-|TRBV29-1|TRBJ1-2|-
CRFIGGESYGYTF
TGCAGATTTATCGGGGGCGAGAGCTATGGCTACACCTTC
>-|TRBV5-1|TRBJ2-1|few
CASSGDNSYNEQFF
TGCGCCAGCAGCGGGGACAACTCCTACAATGAGCAGTTCTTC
>-|TRBV10-3|TRBJ2-7|-
CAISESGGSKLSYEQYF
TGTGCCATCAGTGAGTCGGGGGGCAGCAAACTTTCCTACGAGCAGTACTTC
>-|TRBV2|TRBJ2-7|-
CASSSLHDSYEQYF
TGTGCCAGCAGTTCGTTACATGACAGCTACGAGCAGTACTTC
>TRBD1|TRBV14|TRBJ2-5|-
CASSQVLWTGENQETQYF
TGTGCCAGCAGCCAAGTGCTCTGGACAGGGGAAAACCAAGAGACCCAGTACTTC
>-|TRBV5-1|TRBJ2-1|-
CASSLAGTGEALWQFF
TGCGCCAGCAGCTTGGCTGGAACGGGAGAGGCCTTGTGGCAGTTCTTC
>-|TRBV18|TRBJ1-6|few
CASSPGPANSPLHF
TGTGCCAGCTCACCTGGGCCGGCTAATTCACCCCTCCACTTT
>TRBD1|TRBV15|TRBJ2-1|-
CATSPGTGDYNEQFF
TGTGCCACCAGCCCCGGGACAGGGGACTACAATGAGCAGTTCTTC
>TRBD1|TRBV30|TRBJ2-4|few
CAWSDSQGLLAKNIQYF
TGTGCCTGGAGTGACTCACAGGGGCTCCTAGCCAAAAACATTCAGTACTTC
>-|TRBV6-1|TRBJ2-7|-
CASSEARTVSYEQYF
TGTGCCAGCAGTGAAGCGCGGACTGTCTCCTACGAGCAGTACTTC
>-|TRBV5-1|TRBJ2-4|-
CASSLAETPENIQYF
TGCGCCAGCAGCTTGGCTGAGACACCCGAAAACATTCAGTACTTC
>-|TRBV7-6|TRBJ2-7|-
CASSLFAGAPYEQYF
TGTGCCAGCAGCTTATTCGCAGGGGCCCCCTACGAGCAGTACTTC
>-|TRBV6-1|TRBJ2-7|-
CASSEGDTSYEQYF
TGTGCCAGCAGTGAAGGGGACACCTCCTACGAGCAGTACTTC
>TRBD2|TRBV6-1|TRBJ2-5|-
CASSELAGGQETQYF
TGTGCCAGCAGTGAACTAGCGGGAGGGCAAGAGACCCAGTACTTC
>TRBD2|TRBV27|TRBJ2-1|-
CASSKYHLAGSSYNEQFF
TGTGCCAGCAGCAAATATCATCTAGCGGGAAGCTCCTACAATGAGCAGTTCTTC
>TRBD1|TRBV29-1|TRBJ1-2|-
CSADSGTGGYGYTF
TGCAGCGCTGATTCCGGGACAGGGGGCTATGGCTACACCTTC
>TRBD2|TRBV11-3|TRBJ2-1|-
CASSLLAGGFNEQFF
TGTGCCAGCAGCCTTCTAGCGGGAGGTTTCAATGAGCAGTTCTTC
>TRBD1|TRBV25-1|TRBJ1-2|-
CASSERDRLYGYTF
TGTGCCAGCAGTGAACGGGACAGGCTATATGGCTACACCTTC
>TRBD1|TRBV6-1|TRBJ2-2|-
CAGLPGGEAGELFF
TGTGCCGGACTACCAGGGGGCGAGGCCGGGGAGCTGTTTTTT
>-|TRBV7-6|TRBJ1-1|-
CASSPAPRAFNTEAFF
TGTGCCAGCAGCCCCGCGCCGCGGGCCTTTAACACTGAAGCTTTCTTT
>TRBD2|TRBV9|TRBJ2-7|-
CASSVGLAGEYEQYF
TGTGCCAGCAGCGTAGGACTAGCGGGAGAGTACGAGCAGTACTTC
>TRBD1|TRBV2|TRBJ1-2|-
CASGQGGYGYTF
TGTGCCAGTGGGCAGGGGGGCTATGGCTACACCTTC
>TRBD2|TRBV15|TRBJ2-2|-
CATSRARTSGSNTGELFF
TGTGCCACCAGCAGAGCCCGAACTAGCGGGAGTAACACCGGGGAGCTGTTTTTT
>TRBD1|TRBV6-1|TRBJ2-7|-
CASSVGGTGAYEQYF
TGTGCCAGCAGTGTAGGAGGGACAGGGGCCTACGAGCAGTACTTC
>-|TRBV7-9|TRBJ2-1|-
CASSLVSDTHNEQFF
TGTGCCAGCAGCTTAGTTTCTGACACCCACAATGAGCAGTTCTTC
>-|TRBV28|TRBJ1-1|-
CASRNQQGRGTEAFF
TGTGCCAGCCGGAACCAACAGGGTAGGGGTACTGAAGCTTTCTTT
>-|TRBV2|TRBJ2-3|-
CASFPDPELGTQYF
TGTGCCAGCTTCCCCGACCCGGAGCTGGGTACGCAGTATTTT
>-|TRBV6-6|TRBJ1-1|-
CASRSPDRGAFF
TGTGCCAGCAGATCCCCGGACCGAGGAGCTTTCTTT
>-|TRBV18|TRBJ2-7|-
CASSPRYGGPQAPSYEQYF
TGTGCCAGCTCACCAAGGTACGGAGGGCCCCAGGCCCCCTCCTACGAGCAGTACTTC
>-|TRBV4-1|TRBJ1-2|-
CASSQTLTNYGYTF
TGCGCCAGCAGCCAAACACTGACTAACTATGGCTACACCTTC
>TRBD1|TRBV2|TRBJ2-5|once
CASSRQGAGETQYF
TGTGCCAGCAGCCGACAGGGGGCGGGGGAGACCCAGTACTTC
>-|TRBV5-1|TRBJ2-2|-
CASRKGTGELFF
TGCGCCAGCAGAAAGGGTACCGGGGAGCTGTTTTTT
>-|TRBV6-1|TRBJ2-7|few
CASSENGGGAYEQYF
TGTGCCAGCAGTGAAAACGGAGGGGGCGCCTACGAGCAGTACTTC
>-|TRBV19|TRBJ1-1|-
CASSSGDPAFF
TGTGCCAGTAGTAGTGGGGACCCAGCTTTCTTT
>TRBD2|TRBV9|TRBJ2-2|-
CASSATGLAGNTGELFF
TGTGCCAGCAGCGCTACCGGACTAGCGGGAAACACCGGGGAGCTGTTTTTT
>-|TRBV14|TRBJ2-3|once
CASSQFAVGTDTQYF
TGTGCCAGCAGCCAATTTGCGGTGGGGACAGATACGCAGTATTTT
>-|TRBV12-1|TRBJ2-3|-
CASSGGSRGDTQYF
TGTGCCAGCAGCGGAGGGTCCCGAGGAGATACGCAGTATTTT
>TRBD1|TRBV25-1|TRBJ2-7|-
CASSKAGDSSYEQYF
TGTGCCAGCAGTAAGGCTGGGGACAGCTCCTACGAGCAGTACTTC
>-|TRBV6-6|TRBJ1-5|-
CANLGVRQPQHF
TGTGCCAACCTGGGAGTGAGACAGCCCCAGCATTTT
>-|TRBV4-2|TRBJ1-1|-
CASSPWEASRTEAFF
TGTGCCAGCAGCCCCTGGGAAGCTTCCCGCACTGAAGCTTTCTTT
>TRBD1|TRBV12-5|TRBJ2-7|-
CASGVDRNYEQYF
TGTGCTAGTGGTGTGGACAGGAACTACGAGCAGTACTTC
>TRBD2|TRBV5-4|TRBJ2-1|-
CASSLAGLAGTLNEQFF
TGTGCCAGCAGCTTGGCCGGGCTAGCGGGTACCCTCAATGAGCAGTTCTTC
>TRBD1|TRBV6-5|TRBJ1-2|once
CASSYWDSHTNYGYTF
TGTGCCAGCAGTTACTGGGACAGCCATACTAACTATGGCTACACCTTC
>-|TRBV9|TRBJ2-2|-
CASSVGQGHTGELFF
TGTGCCAGCAGCGTCGGCCAGGGACACACCGGGGAGCTGTTTTTT
>TRBD2|TRBV2|TRBJ2-3|-
CASSESGQRGTLSTDTQYF
TGTGCCAGCAGTGAGTCCGGTCAGCGGGGGACTCTCTCCACAGATACGCAGTATTTT
>TRBD2|TRBV9|TRBJ2-7|-
CASSAQLAGDFYEQYF
TGTGCCAGCAGCGCCCAACTAGCGGGAGACTTCTACGAGCAGTACTTC
>-|TRBV25-1|TRBJ2-7|-
CASSENPGLYEQYF
TGTGCCAGCAGTGAAAACCCAGGCCTCTACGAGCAGTACTTC
>TRBD1|TRBV5-1|TRBJ1-1|few
CASSRSTGLPWNTEAFF
TGCGCCAGCAGTCGGTCGACAGGGCTGCCGTGGAACACTGAAGCTTTCTTT
>-|TRBV2|TRBJ1-2|-
CASNGGGSGYTF
TGTGCCAGCAATGGAGGGGGATCTGGCTACACCTTC
>-|TRBV14|TRBJ2-3|-
CASSLSVSLFGSTDTQYF
TGTGCCAGCAGCCTCTCCGTGAGTTTATTCGGGAGCACAGATACGCAGTATTTT